A selection of T cell receptor beta chains follows, all from one sample in a study of blood T cell repertoires in COVID-19. Clones were sequenced by immunoSEQ multiplex PCR, and TCRdb holds only the in-frame ones, with some missing. The sample records about 74,000 clones, roughly 88% being singletons. The sequencing sample was made of peripheral blood. These receptors were taken from a woman of 80 years or more with acute or convalescent COVID-19. Both conserved end residues are part of each CDR3. A D gene is named only where the DNA matches it firmly. Clone size is given for some rows only: seen once, a few or many times, or a class if the clone is expanded.

d_call,j_call,v_call,clone_size,cdr3_nt,cdr3_aa
-,TRBJ2-6,TRBV28,-,TGTGCCAGCAGTTCCCCCCTTGGGGCCAACGTCCTGACTTTC,CASSSPLGANVLTF
TRBD2,TRBJ2-5,TRBV7-2,-,TGTGCCAGCAGCTCGTCTAGCGGGGGGGCGGAGACCCAGTACTTC,CASSSSSGGAETQYF
-,TRBJ2-7,TRBV4-2,-,TGTGCCAGCAGCCAAGATGCGAGCGACCGCTACGAGCAGTACTTC,CASSQDASDRYEQYF
-,TRBJ1-3,TRBV6-6,-,TGTGCCAGCACCCTTAGTAAGGTCTCGGGGAGCACCATATATTTT,CASTLSKVSGSTIYF
-,TRBJ2-6,TRBV5-6,-,TGTGCCAGCACCCGCAGGGTGAGCTCTGGGGCCAACGTCCTGACTTTC,CASTRRVSSGANVLTF
-,TRBJ1-4,TRBV5-4,-,TGTGCCAGCAGCGCCGCTCAAGGGGCAACTAATGAAAAACTGTTTTTT,CASSAAQGATNEKLFF
-,TRBJ1-3,TRBV6-5,-,TGTGCCAGCAGTTACGACCAGGGGAACACCATATATTTT,CASSYDQGNTIYF
TRBD1,TRBJ1-1,TRBV6-5,-,TGTGCCAGCAGTTACTCCCGGACAGGAGAAGCTTTCTTT,CASSYSRTGEAFF
TRBD1,TRBJ1-2,TRBV5-6,once,TGTGCCAGCAGCAGAACTCAGGGGGCCAGCGGCTACACCTTC,CASSRTQGASGYTF
TRBD1,TRBJ1-4,TRBV28,once,TGTGCCAGCAGTCGCGGGACAGTTGCCCTTAATGAAAAACTGTTTTTT,CASSRGTVALNEKLFF
-,TRBJ1-1,TRBV20-1,-,TGCAGTGCTAGCGAGTTGGTCGAAGCTTTCTTT,CSASELVEAFF
TRBD1,TRBJ1-3,TRBV9,-,TGTGCCAGCAGCGACCCGAACAGGGGAGCTGGAAACACCATATATTTT,CASSDPNRGAGNTIYF
TRBD1,TRBJ2-5,TRBV7-2,-,TGTGCCAGCAGCCCACTAAGGGGGCGGAAAGAGACCCAGTACTTC,CASSPLRGRKETQYF
-,TRBJ1-5,TRBV6-1,-,TGTGCCAGCAGTGAAGCGGGGGGAGGTCAGCCCCAGCATTTT,CASSEAGGGQPQHF
TRBD1,TRBJ1-5,TRBV4-2,-,TGTGCCAGCAGCTCACCCGGGACAGGGGGGAATAGCAATCAGCCCCAGCATTTT,CASSSPGTGGNSNQPQHF
-,TRBJ1-5,TRBV18,-,TGTGCCAGCTCACCAGCCATGGAGCAGCCCCAGCATTTT,CASSPAMEQPQHF
TRBD2,TRBJ2-1,TRBV5-4,-,TGTGCCAGCAGCTCACTAGCGGGAGGGAGCAATGAGCAGTTCTTC,CASSSLAGGSNEQFF
-,TRBJ1-3,TRBV19,-,TGTGCCAGTAAGGAGGTCTTCTCTGGAAACACCATATATTTT,CASKEVFSGNTIYF
-,TRBJ1-5,TRBV18,-,TGTGCCAGCTCACCACTTTCAAGCAATCAGCCCCAGCATTTT,CASSPLSSNQPQHF
TRBD2,TRBJ2-7,TRBV7-9,-,TGTGCCAGCAGCTTGGGGCTAGCGGGAGTAGCCTACGAGCAGTACTTC,CASSLGLAGVAYEQYF
TRBD2,TRBJ2-7,TRBV29-1,few,TGCAGCCCGGACCTACTAGCGGGATTCTACGAGCAGTACTTC,CSPDLLAGFYEQYF
-,TRBJ2-3,TRBV4-2,-,TGTGCCAGCAGCCAACTCTCAGGCACAGATACGCAGTATTTT,CASSQLSGTDTQYF
TRBD1,TRBJ2-5,TRBV23-1,few,TGCGCCAGCAGACCGGGACAGGGGGGAAAGACCCAGTACTTC,CASRPGQGGKTQYF
TRBD1,TRBJ2-3,TRBV7-3,-,TGTGCCAGCAGCCCGGGACAGGGTTCAGATACGCAGTATTTT,CASSPGQGSDTQYF
-,TRBJ2-2,TRBV11-3,-,TGTGCCAGCAGCGAGGGACTGGGAAACACCGGGGAGCTGTTTTTT,CASSEGLGNTGELFF
TRBD1,TRBJ1-1,TRBV7-2,-,TGTGCCAGCAGCTATCACAGGGGCACTGAAGCTTTCTTT,CASSYHRGTEAFF
TRBD1,TRBJ2-7,TRBV2,-,TGTGCCAGCAGTGTACACGGGACAGCTACCTACGAGCAGTACTTC,CASSVHGTATYEQYF
-,TRBJ1-6,TRBV5-1,few,TGCGCCAGCAGCTTGGACGGTACAGGGACCAATTCACCCCTCCACTTT,CASSLDGTGTNSPLHF
-,TRBJ1-1,TRBV6-5,few,TGTGCCAGCAGTTATTCCGGGACAATGAACACTGAAGCTTTCTTT,CASSYSGTMNTEAFF
-,TRBJ1-4,TRBV4-2,few,TGTGCCAGCAGCCAAGATCGTCTGGGGGCACGGGAAAAACTGTTTTTT,CASSQDRLGAREKLFF
-,TRBJ1-6,TRBV5-1,-,TGCGCCAGCAGCTTGGAGCTAGGTAATTCACCCCTCCACTTT,CASSLELGNSPLHF
TRBD1,TRBJ2-3,TRBV6-5,-,TGTGCCAGCAGTTTGACAGGGGCGCCGGGAGATACGCAGTATTTT,CASSLTGAPGDTQYF
TRBD2,TRBJ2-1,TRBV7-9,-,TGTGCCAGCAGCTTTCTCTTGACTAGCGGGTACAATGAGCAGTTCTTC,CASSFLLTSGYNEQFF
TRBD1,TRBJ2-7,TRBV19,-,TGTGCCAGTAGTCCCGGACAGGGGGGGTACGAGCAGTACTTC,CASSPGQGGYEQYF
TRBD1,TRBJ1-6,TRBV9,once,TGTGCCAGCAGCGTAGGAGGGACAGTGGTGGGTTCACCCCTCCACTTT,CASSVGGTVVGSPLHF
TRBD1,TRBJ1-6,TRBV7-2,-,TGTGCCAGCAGCTTAGCGCTAAGAGGGGGCAATTCACCCCTCCACTTT,CASSLALRGGNSPLHF
-,TRBJ1-4,TRBV11-2,-,TGTGCCAGCAGCCCCGCCCCCGGGGAAAAACTGTTTTTT,CASSPAPGEKLFF
TRBD2,TRBJ2-2,TRBV27,few,TGTGCCAGCAGTTTCATCAGGAGCGGGAGTTCAACCGGGGAGCTGTTTTTT,CASSFIRSGSSTGELFF
-,TRBJ2-7,TRBV3-1/TRBV3-2,medium-sized,TGTGCCAGCAGCCAAGATGAAGGGGATGAGCAGTACTTC,CASSQDEGDEQYF
-,TRBJ1-5,TRBV3-1/TRBV3-2,-,TGTGCCAGCAGCCCTGGACTAATAGGGGGCAATCAGCCCCAGCATTTT,CASSPGLIGGNQPQHF
-,TRBJ1-1,TRBV11-1,few,TGTGCCAGCAGCTTGTCGGGGACTGAAGCTTTCTTT,CASSLSGTEAFF
-,TRBJ1-6,TRBV7-9,-,TGTGCCAGCAGCTTCCCAGGGTTGAATTCACCCCTCCACTTT,CASSFPGLNSPLHF
TRBD1,TRBJ2-2,TRBV7-9,-,TGTGCCAGCAGCTCTCCCGGGACAGGGGGTCCCGGGGAGCTGTTTTTT,CASSSPGTGGPGELFF
-,TRBJ2-1,TRBV27,-,TGTGCTTCTGGGTGGACAGCTTACAATGAGCAGTTCTTC,CASGWTAYNEQFF